This entry lists 5 T cell receptor beta chains sequenced from one sample in a study of blood T cells in healthy people across ages. It was with a sample-barcoded 5' primer and a J-beta primer mix that a second PCR of roughly 7 to 12 cycles was run. From the 5' RACE reads, TCRdb called clonotypes with MiXCR, one entry per CDR3 protein. Of some 700,000 distinct CDR3 sequences listed, about 20% are singletons. The sequenced sample consisted of blood. The receptor set was obtained from a man in his sixties or seventies in good health.

A few counts support this clonotype. This chain links TRBV2 with TRBJ2-2; 12 nucleotides line up with TRBD2. Looked up from germline, CDR1 is SNHLY and CDR2 is FYNNEI. Unmatched junction bases numbered 6, after V lost 7 bases and J lost 9 bases. The CDR3 loop spans 14 amino acids. The CDR3 nucleotides are TGTGCCAGCATAAGACTAGCGGGAGAGAGGGAGCTGTTTTTT. Amino acid sequence: CASIRLAGERELFF.

This clonotype was counted a few times. The chain couples TRBV5-1 to TRBJ2-5, with D tentatively TRBD1 (5 bases). The J call may be mistaken, given a closer DNA end match to TRBJ2-1. Germline CDR1 SGHRS, CDR2 YFSETQ. This CDR3 has 15 residues. The CDR3 bases are TGCGCCAGCAGCTTGAATGCAGGGCTAAACAATGAGCAGTTCTTC. It specifies CASSLNAGLNNEQFF.

V is TRBV6-5 and J is TRBJ2-7; D is uncertain. V was clipped by 5 bases and J by 3 bases, with 11 bases between them. This CDR3 spans 13 amino acids. Germline loops: CDR1 MNHEY, CDR2 SVGAGI. The CDR3 here is CASSSPTRYEQYF. CDR3 coding DNA: TGTGCCAGCAGTAGCCCCACGCGCTACGAGCAGTACTTC.

V is TRBV12-3 or TRBV12-4 and J is TRBJ2-5, with 14 nucleotides matching TRBD2. Unmatched junction bases numbered 8, after V lost 7 bases and J lost 10 bases. The CDR3 sequence is 14 residues long. CDR3 sequence reads: CASTPGLAGENQYF. The DNA for the CDR3 is TGTGCCAGCACTCCGGGACTAGCGGGGGAAAACCAGTACTTC.

This rearrangement joins TRBV6-5 to TRBJ2-1; 10 bases fit TRBD1. Per the germline V gene, CDR1 is MNHEY and CDR2 is SVGAGI. Germline trimming cut 6 bases from V and 5 bases from J; bases unmatched to any gene: 7. The CDR3 is 15 residues long. The CDR3 loop is CASRFGDRGNNEQFF. As DNA, the CDR3 is TGTGCCAGCAGGTTTGGGGACAGGGGCAACAATGAGCAGTTCTTC.